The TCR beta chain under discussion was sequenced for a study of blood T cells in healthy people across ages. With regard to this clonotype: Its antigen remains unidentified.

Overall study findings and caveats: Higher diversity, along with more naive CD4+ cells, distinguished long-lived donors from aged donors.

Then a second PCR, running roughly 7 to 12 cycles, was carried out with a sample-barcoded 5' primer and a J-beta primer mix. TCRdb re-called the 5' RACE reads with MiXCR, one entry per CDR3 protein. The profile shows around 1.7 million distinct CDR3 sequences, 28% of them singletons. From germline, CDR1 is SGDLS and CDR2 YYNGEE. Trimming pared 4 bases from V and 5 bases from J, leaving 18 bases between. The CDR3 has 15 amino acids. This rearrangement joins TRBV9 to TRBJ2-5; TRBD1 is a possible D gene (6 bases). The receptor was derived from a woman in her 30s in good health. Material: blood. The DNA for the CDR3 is TGTGCCAGCAGCACGGACAGATTTCCCCAGGAGACCCAGTACTTC. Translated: CASSTDRFPQETQYF.